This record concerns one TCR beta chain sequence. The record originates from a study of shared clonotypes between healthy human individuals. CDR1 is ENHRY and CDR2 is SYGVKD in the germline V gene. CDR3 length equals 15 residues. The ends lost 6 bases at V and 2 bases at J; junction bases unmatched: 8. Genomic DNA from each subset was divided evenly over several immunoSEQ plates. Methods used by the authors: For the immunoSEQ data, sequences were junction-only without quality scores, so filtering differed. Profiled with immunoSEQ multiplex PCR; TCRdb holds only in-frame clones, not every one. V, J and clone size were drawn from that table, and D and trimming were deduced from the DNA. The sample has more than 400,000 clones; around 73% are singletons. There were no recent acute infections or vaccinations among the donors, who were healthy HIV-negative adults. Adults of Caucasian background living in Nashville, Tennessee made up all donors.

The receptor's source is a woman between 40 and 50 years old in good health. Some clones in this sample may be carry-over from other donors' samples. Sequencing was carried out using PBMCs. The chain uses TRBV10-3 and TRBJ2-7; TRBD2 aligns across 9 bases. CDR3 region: CAIRTGTSNTYEQYF. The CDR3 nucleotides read TGTGCCATCAGAACCGGGACTAGCAACACCTACGAGCAGTACTTC.